These 17 T cell receptor beta chains were all obtained from the same sample, sequenced in a study of cytomegalovirus exposure and HLA in healthy donors. Amplification used 60 Vbeta primers and 13 Jbeta primers. Clones were sequenced by immunoSEQ multiplex PCR, and TCRdb holds only the in-frame ones, with some missing. The profile shows about 150,000 clones, approximately 79% of them singletons. The source material was PBMCs. The receptor set was obtained from a man in his fifties or sixties in good health and CMV-seropositive.

The chain employs TRBV19 and TRBJ2-5; D call uncertain. This CDR3 region has 11 residues. In germline, CDR1 is LNHDA, CDR2 SQIVND (reference sequence). V was clipped by 3 bases and J by 3 bases, with 2 bases between them. The CDR3 protein is CASSIEETQYF. The CDR3 nucleotides read TGTGCCAGTAGTATCGAAGAGACCCAGTACTTC.

This clone was counted between two and nine times. V usage is TRBV7-2 and J usage is TRBJ1-2; TRBD1 matches 9 bases. CDR3 length: 15 residues. The V and J ends lost 1 base and 4 bases, in that order; junction bases with no gene match: 4. Germline V gives CDR1 SGHTA, CDR2 FQGNSA. DNA for the CDR3: TGTGCCAGCAGCTTAGGGGGGACAGGGCTCTATGGCTACACCTTC. It yields the protein CASSLGGTGLYGYTF.

Points on this clone: Other DNA sequences in the sample encode the same CDR3. The chain recombines TRBV5-1 with TRBJ1-1, with D maybe TRBD1 (5 bases). The CDR3 contains 14 residues. Germline V lookup: CDR1 SGHRS, CDR2 YFSETQ. The germline V and J ends were trimmed by 4 bases and 2 bases, with 12 bases remaining between them. CDR3 nucleotide sequence: TGCGCCAGCAGCCCCCAGGGCGGAAACACTGAAGCTTTCTTT. This sequence encodes CASSPQGGNTEAFF.

A note on this clone: The same CDR3 is also encoded by other DNA sequences in this sample. The J gene is TRBJ2-7, the V gene TRBV7-2; maybe TRBD2 (6 bases). There are 14 residues in the CDR3. Germline V lookup: CDR1 SGHTA, CDR2 FQGNSA. V was trimmed by 6 bases and J by 1 base, leaving 13 bases between them. CDR3 loop: CASSFETRSYEQYF. The CDR3 region has the DNA TGTGCCAGCAGTTTTGAGACTAGGTCCTACGAGCAGTACTTC.

The chain is built from TRBV5-1 and TRBJ2-1, with D tentatively TRBD2 (6 bases). The germline gives CDR1 SGHRS, CDR2 YFSETQ. Deletions cut 0 bases from V and 0 bases from J, with 7 bases between. This CDR3 has 15 amino acids. CDR3 residues: CASSLGGNSYNEQFF. The CDR3 nucleotides are TGCGCCAGCAGCTTGGGCGGGAACTCCTACAATGAGCAGTTCTTC.

This sequence joins TRBV28 and TRBJ2-4, with D unclear. V was pared by 3 bases and J by 0 bases, with 9 bases between. The germline V gene encodes CDR1 MDHEN and CDR2 SYDVKM. This CDR3 region has 15 residues. The CDR3 coding sequence is TGTGCCAGCAGTTTCCTAAGAAAAGCCAAAAACATTCAGTACTTC. Its translation: CASSFLRKAKNIQYF.

Details on this clone: Relative to the germline gene, one junction end is altered; a read error may explain this. V usage is TRBV7-9 and J usage is TRBJ2-2; D remains ambiguous. The CDR3 has 12 amino acids. Germline CDR1 reads SEHNR; CDR2 reads FQNEAQ (reference sequence). The CDR3 protein is CSSSPDTGELFF. CDR3 in DNA: TGTTCCAGCAGCCCAGACACCGGGGAGCTGTTTTTT.

The chain is built from TRBV5-6 and TRBJ2-1; unclear D gene. Trimming pared 2 bases from V and 8 bases from J, leaving 8 bases between. Looked up from germline, CDR1 is SGHDT and CDR2 is YYEEEE. The CDR3 spans 12 residues. CDR3 nucleotides: TGTGCCAGCAGCTTTAGTTCATATGAGCAGTTCTTC. This encodes CASSFSSYEQFF.

The chain carries TRBV2 and TRBJ2-3, with 14 bases that match TRBD2. Germline V gives CDR1 SNHLY, CDR2 FYNNEI. The trim removed 2 bases at V and 11 bases at J, leaving 3 bases unmatched. This CDR3 is built from 14 residues. CDR3 sequence reads: CASSERLAGGMQYF. The CDR3 nucleotides read TGTGCCAGCAGTGAACGACTAGCGGGAGGGATGCAGTATTTT.

The V and J genes are TRBV27 and TRBJ1-5, with 9 positions matching TRBD1. Germline lookup yields CDR1 MNHEY and CDR2 SMNVEV (reference sequence). This CDR3 is 17 amino acids long. J gave up 3 bases and V 0 bases, and 6 bases lay outside the gene matches. CDR3 bases: TGTGCCAGCAGTTTATCGGGGGACAGGGCGACCAATCAGCCCCAGCATTTT. Protein product: CASSLSGDRATNQPQHF.

The gene calls are TRBV7-8 and TRBJ2-2; 9 bases line up with TRBD1. J gave up 5 bases and V 4 bases, and 8 bases lay outside the gene matches. The CDR3 loop spans 16 amino acids. The V gene's germline CDR1 is SGHVS and CDR2 FQNEAQ. In DNA, the CDR3 is TGTGCCAGCAGCTCGCCGGGACAGGGCCCTACCGGGGAGCTGTTTTTT. This sequence encodes CASSSPGQGPTGELFF. The variable domain in full, with the rest retrieved from reference TRBV7-8 and TRBJ2-2, is GAGVSQSPRYKVAKRGQDVALRCDPISGHVSLFWYQQALGQGPEFLTYFQNEAQLDKSGLPSDRFFAERPEGSVSTLKIQRTQQEDSAVYLCASSSPGQGPTGELFFGEGSRLTVL.

Comments on this clone: The identical CDR3 is also encoded by other nucleotide sequences in the sample. The genes are TRBV2 and TRBJ1-5; a weak D match, TRBD1 (6 bases). Germline values: CDR1 SNHLY, CDR2 FYNNEI. V was shortened by 6 bases and J by 2 bases, with 11 bases between the two germline ends. The CDR3 contains 14 residues. CDR3 sequence reads: CASSDRTGNQPQHF. Written as DNA, the CDR3 is TGTGCCAGCAGCGACCGGACAGGCAATCAGCCCCAGCATTTT.

V usage is TRBV30 and J usage is TRBJ1-1; TRBD1 matches at 8 bases. Germline CDR1 GTSNPN, CDR2 SVGIG (reference sequence). CDR3 length: 13 residues. V dropped 2 bases and J dropped 12; count of bases not matched to a gene: 11. CDR3 sequence: CAWSPGQGSGSFF. CDR3 bases: TGTGCCTGGAGTCCAGGACAGGGTAGTGGATCTTTCTTT.

This chain links TRBV10-3 with TRBJ2-6; 8 bases fit TRBD1. Looked up from germline, CDR1 is ENHRY and CDR2 is SYGVKD. The junction had 8 bases not matched to a gene; V was cut back by 10 bases and J by 0 bases. CDR3 length: 16 amino acids. CDR3 nucleotide sequence: TGTGCCACCCAGACAGGGGTGAGCTCTGGGGCCAACGTCCTGACTTTC. It encodes CATQTGVSSGANVLTF.

The chain combines TRBV28 with TRBJ1-2, with 9 bases matching TRBD1. CDR3 size: 15 residues. Germline loops: CDR1 MDHEN, CDR2 SYDVKM. V shed 2 bases, J shed 6 bases, and the junction held 7 bases outside the gene matches. In DNA form, the CDR3 reads TGTGCCAGCAGTTTAGTTGGACAGGGGAGGGATGGCTACACCTTC. Translated: CASSLVGQGRDGYTF.

The table lists this clone with a count of one. At one of its ends the junction is not consistent with the germline gene, which may arise from a read error. The chain couples TRBV18 to TRBJ2-6; perhaps TRBD1 as D (6 bases). The CDR3 is 17 amino acids. Germline loops: CDR1 KGHSH, CDR2 LQKENI. In nucleotides, the CDR3 is TGTGCCAGCACACCCGGGACACCCCGCTCTGGGGCCAACGTCCTGACTTTC. Translation gives CASTPGTPRSGANVLTF.

Details on this clone: Other DNA sequences from this sample encode an identical CDR3 as well. The rearrangement uses TRBV5-1 and TRBJ2-7, with 9 nucleotides matching TRBD1. The V gene's germline CDR1 is SGHRS and CDR2 YFSETQ. V lost 4 bases to trimming and J lost 2 bases; unmatched junction nucleotides: 4. The CDR3 is 14 residues long. The CDR3 region is CASSPGQGAYEQYF. CDR3 DNA: TGCGCCAGCAGCCCGGGACAGGGTGCCTACGAGCAGTACTTC.